These T cell receptor beta chains were read from a single sample in a study of blood T cells in healthy people across ages. MiXCR was run by TCRdb on the 5' RACE reads, yielding one entry per CDR3 protein. The sample comprises over 700,000 distinct CDR3 sequences, around half of which are singletons, and about 42% rests with the top ten. Sequencing used blood. Every receptor here comes from an elderly man in good health. Both conserved end residues are part of each CDR3. Fields, in order: clone size, V gene, J gene, D gene, CDR3 DNA, CDR3 protein. A D gene is named only where the DNA matches it firmly. Where a row states a size, it is once, few, many or the class of an expanded clone; other rows omit it.

>few|TRBV7-3|TRBJ2-1|TRBD2
TGTGCCAGCAGCCGCGGGCTAGCGGTCGAGAATAGTCAGTTCTTC
CASSRGLAVENSQFF
>NA|TRBV6-5|TRBJ2-5|NA
TGTGCCAGCAGACCTCCAGGGCCTCAAGAGACCCAGTACTTC
CASRPPGPQETQYF
>NA|TRBV13|TRBJ2-7|NA
TGTGCCAGCAGCCAGGGACACGTCTACGAGCAGTACTTC
CASSQGHVYEQYF
>NA|TRBV4-1|TRBJ2-7|NA
TGCGCCAGCAGCCACGCGGTGGGGCCAGGACCCTACGAGCAGTACTTC
CASSHAVGPGPYEQYF
>NA|TRBV27|TRBJ2-7|NA
TGTGCCAGCAGTTATGGGGGGAAGTCCCAATACGAGCAGTACTTC
CASSYGGKSQYEQYF
>few|TRBV9|TRBJ2-7|NA
TGTGCCAGCAGCGTAGAACCTTCGGACACCTACTCCTACGAGCAGTACTTC
CASSVEPSDTYSYEQYF
>NA|TRBV28|TRBJ2-5|TRBD1
TGTGCCAGCAATTTAGGCCAGGGGGTAAAGACCCAGTACTTC
CASNLGQGVKTQYF
>few|TRBV12-3/TRBV12-4|TRBJ2-7|TRBD1
TGTGCCAGCAGCCAGACAGGGGGCGGTTCCCCCTACGAGCAGTACTTC
CASSQTGGGSPYEQYF
>NA|TRBV30|TRBJ2-7|TRBD1
TGTGCCTGGAGTTTGGGACAGCCCTACGAGCAGTACTTC
CAWSLGQPYEQYF
>NA|TRBV27|TRBJ2-5|NA
TGTGCCAGCAGTTTATTGGGCAGGGAAGAGACCCAGTACTTC
CASSLLGREETQYF
>few|TRBV6-5|TRBJ2-3|TRBD2
TGTGCCAGCAGCCCGGGGGGTAGCGGGAGGACGGATACGCAGTATTTT
CASSPGGSGRTDTQYF
>NA|TRBV29-1|TRBJ1-2|NA
TGCAGCGTTGGCCCGGGGCCTGACAGAATTTACTATGGCTACACCTTC
CSVGPGPDRIYYGYTF
>NA|TRBV29-1|TRBJ2-7|TRBD1
TGCAGCGTCCAACCGGGACAGCCCTACGAGCAGTACTTC
CSVQPGQPYEQYF
>NA|TRBV28|TRBJ2-1|TRBD2
TGTGCCAGCTCACTAGCGGGAGGGTCGAAAGAGCAGTTCTTC
CASSLAGGSKEQFF
>NA|TRBV4-1|TRBJ2-5|NA
TGCGCCAGCAGCCAAGAGAAGGAGGTTAGCGGAGGGACCCAGTACTTC
CASSQEKEVSGGTQYF
>few|TRBV9|TRBJ2-5|TRBD1
TGTGCCAGCAGCGTACAGGGGGCTCAAGAGACCCAGTACTTC
CASSVQGAQETQYF
>few|TRBV20-1|TRBJ2-7|NA
TGCAGTGCTTTCACTGGGGGCCCTTACGAGCAGTACTTC
CSAFTGGPYEQYF
>NA|TRBV2|TRBJ2-5|NA
TGTGCCAGCAGTGACATCCGGGAGTGGCAAGAGACCCAGTACTTC
CASSDIREWQETQYF
>NA|TRBV12-3/TRBV12-4|TRBJ1-5|NA
TGTGCCAGCAGTTTAGGTTTCCGGCGGGATCAGCCCCAGCATTTT
CASSLGFRRDQPQHF
>NA|TRBV5-1|TRBJ2-7|NA
TGCGCCAGCAGCTTGGAGGACATCTACGAGCAGTACTTC
CASSLEDIYEQYF
>NA|TRBV6-1|TRBJ1-2|NA
TGTGCCAGCAGCCCCACGAAGGGTCCCGGCTACACCTTC
CASSPTKGPGYTF
>few|TRBV24-1|TRBJ2-1|NA
TGTGCCACCAGTAAGGGGGGCCTTAAGGAGCAGTTCTTC
CATSKGGLKEQFF
>NA|TRBV11-2|TRBJ2-3|NA
TGTGCCAGCAGCTTATCCAACTCCCGCACAGATACGCGGTATTTT
CASSLSNSRTDTRYF
>few|TRBV24-1|TRBJ1-4|NA
TGTGCCACCAGTGACCCCACCCTCGGCGGGGATGAAAAACTGTTTTTT
CATSDPTLGGDEKLFF
>NA|TRBV10-3|TRBJ2-1|NA
TGTGCCACCGGGGGAGGTGGGGAGTTAATAATATCCTACACTGAGCAGTTCTTC
CATGGGGELIISYTEQFF
>NA|TRBV7-2|TRBJ2-4|NA
TGTGCCAGCAGCTTAGACCTAGCGAGAAGTAGACTAGCCAAAAACATTCAGTACTTC
CASSLDLARSRLAKNIQYF
>NA|TRBV28|TRBJ2-1|TRBD2
TGTGCCAGCAGTCCTTTTGGGGGGACTAGCGTCAATGAGCAGTTCTTC
CASSPFGGTSVNEQFF
>few|TRBV29-1|TRBJ2-1|NA
TGCAGCGCCCAGATTAATGAGCAGTTCTTC
CSAQINEQFF
>NA|TRBV27|TRBJ2-1|NA
TGTGCCACTGGGACTGCTTGGGACAATGAGCAGTTCTTC
CATGTAWDNEQFF
>once|TRBV28|TRBJ1-6|NA
TGTGCCAGCAGTTTACCTGAGAGAAATTCACCCCTCCACTTT
CASSLPERNSPLHF
>few|TRBV5-1|TRBJ1-4|NA
TGCGCCAGCAGCCACCGGGACCCTTGGTCACAACTGTTTTTT
CASSHRDPWSQLFF
>few|TRBV12-3/TRBV12-4|TRBJ1-6|TRBD1
TGTGCCAGCAGTTCCGGGACAGCAAATTCACCCCTCCACTTT
CASSSGTANSPLHF
>NA|TRBV5-1|TRBJ2-7|NA
TGCGCCAGCGAACAATCAGGGGATCCGACCTACGAGCAGTACTTC
CASEQSGDPTYEQYF
>NA|TRBV7-2|TRBJ2-5|NA
TGTGCCAGCAGCTCCCAAGGGCCAGAGACCCAGTACTTC
CASSSQGPETQYF
>NA|TRBV6-1|TRBJ1-2|TRBD1
TGTGCCAGCAGCCGGGACAGTGAGGAAGGCTACACCTTC
CASSRDSEEGYTF
>NA|TRBV29-1|TRBJ2-5|NA
TGCAGCGGGGGGGACAGTGAGCAGTACTTC
CSGGDSEQYF
>NA|TRBV5-1|TRBJ1-5|NA
TGCGCCAGCAGCTCGGGACTGGAAGGCAATCAGCCCCAGCATTTT
CASSSGLEGNQPQHF
>NA|TRBV4-2|TRBJ2-7|NA
TGTGCCAGCAGCCAAGCAGGGATCCGGGACAAAGCCTACGAGCAGTACTTC
CASSQAGIRDKAYEQYF
>NA|TRBV7-2|TRBJ1-5|NA
TGTGCCAGCACCCACGCAGGTCAGCCCCAGCATTTT
CASTHAGQPQHF
>NA|TRBV6-1|TRBJ2-1|NA
TGTGCCAGCAGTGCCCCTTGGCTAGCCGGTGAGCAGTTCTTC
CASSAPWLAGEQFF
>NA|TRBV20-1|TRBJ1-2|NA
TGCAGTGCTCTCAGCGATGGGGTCGGACTTCACCTGGCGGGCTACACCTTC
CSALSDGVGLHLAGYTF
>NA|TRBV7-8|TRBJ1-2|NA
TGTGCCAGCAGCGCTGGGGACACGACCCTTTACTATAGCTACACCTTC
CASSAGDTTLYYSYTF
>NA|TRBV2|TRBJ2-3|TRBD2
TGTGCCAGCAGTGAGGGACTAGCGGGGGTTGTGTATTTT
CASSEGLAGVVYF
>NA|TRBV6-6|TRBJ2-7|NA
TGTGCCAGCAGTTACAGGGTCCAGGCGGACTCCTACGAGCAGTACTTC
CASSYRVQADSYEQYF
>few|TRBV11-2|TRBJ2-3|NA
TGTGCCAGCAGCTTAGATCCCCCACAGGCCCCTTGGTCCAGATACGCGTATTTT
CASSLDPPQAPWSRYAYF
>NA|TRBV4-2|TRBJ2-3|NA
TGTGCCAGCAGCCAAGATGCGGGACGGGATACGCAGTATTTT
CASSQDAGRDTQYF
>few|TRBV21-1|TRBJ2-6|NA
TGTGCCAGTAGCAACCATGGGGTCGGGACTAGCGGAGCCCCTGGGGCCAACGTCCTGACTTTC
CASSNHGVGTSGAPGANVLTF
>NA|TRBV29-1|TRBJ1-2|NA
TGCAGCGTAGCAGTTAATGGTGGCTACACCTTC
CSVAVNGGYTF
>NA|TRBV20-1|TRBJ2-1|NA
TGCAGTGCTAGGGAGGGGATCCGCAATGAGCAGTTCTTC
CSAREGIRNEQFF